The T cell receptor beta chain described here comes from a study of naive and memory T cell subsets. A few counts support this clonotype. Its antigen remains unknown. Study results and caveats: In naive cells, over 85% of TCR sequences were seen only once.

Sequential positive selection took CD4 T cells first, then CD8 T cells. An equimolar mix of two oligonucleotides served as the beta constant-region primer for TRBC1 and TRBC2. TCRdb independently ran MiXCR on the UMI-ligation and nested PCR reads; one entry per CDR3 protein. Of about 150,000 distinct CDR3 sequences listed, 15% to 20% are singletons. Trimming pared 0 bases from V and 1 base from J, leaving 9 bases between. This CDR3 has 15 amino acids. The V gene's germline CDR1 is ENHRY and CDR2 SYGVKD. Sequenced sample: naive CD4+ T cells from blood. The rearrangement joins TRBV10-3 to TRBJ2-5; D is ambiguous. This receptor was obtained from a human donor in good health. The CDR3 DNA follows: TGTGCCATCAGTGAGTCGAACAGCCTCCAAGAGACCCAGTACTTC. Its translation is CAISESNSLQETQYF.